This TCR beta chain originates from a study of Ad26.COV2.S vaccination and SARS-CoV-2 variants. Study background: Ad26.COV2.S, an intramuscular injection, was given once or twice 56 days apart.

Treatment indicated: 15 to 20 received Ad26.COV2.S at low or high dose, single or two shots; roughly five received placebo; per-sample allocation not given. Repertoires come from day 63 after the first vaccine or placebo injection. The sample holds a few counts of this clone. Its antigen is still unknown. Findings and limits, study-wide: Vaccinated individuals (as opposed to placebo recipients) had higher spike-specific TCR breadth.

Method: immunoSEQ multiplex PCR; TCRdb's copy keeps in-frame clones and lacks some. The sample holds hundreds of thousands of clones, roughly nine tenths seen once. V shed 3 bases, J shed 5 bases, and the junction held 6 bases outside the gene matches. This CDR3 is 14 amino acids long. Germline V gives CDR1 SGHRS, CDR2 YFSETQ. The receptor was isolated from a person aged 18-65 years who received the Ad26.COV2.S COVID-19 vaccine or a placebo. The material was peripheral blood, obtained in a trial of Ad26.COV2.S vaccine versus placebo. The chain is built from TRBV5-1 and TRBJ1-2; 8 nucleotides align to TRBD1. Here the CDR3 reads CASSYVQGVYGYTF. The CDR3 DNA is TGCGCCAGCAGCTACGTACAGGGGGTTTATGGCTACACCTTC.